Below are 31 T cell receptor beta chains sequenced from a single sample in a study of identical twins. One entry per CDR3 protein, called by TCRdb with MiXCR from the 5' RACE reads. This sample carries approximately 890,000 distinct CDR3 sequences, over 9% of them seen once, and the ten largest clones take around 1.6%. The sample was also linked to a second study, of yellow fever vaccine responses in identical twins.

The specimen was PBMCs. Receptor source: a woman younger than 35 in good health.

The rearrangement joins TRBV12-5 to TRBJ2-1, with unresolved D. The CDR3 has 14 residues. The V end was cut by 3 bases, the J end by 3 bases, with 9 bases between. Germline CDR1 LGHNT, CDR2 FRNRAP. The DNA for the CDR3 is TGTGCTAGTGGTTTAGCCCCCCTCTACAATGAGCAGTTCTTC. Residues: CASGLAPLYNEQFF.

This chain links TRBV6-1 with TRBJ2-3; D is perhaps TRBD1 (6 bases). The V gene's germline CDR1 is MNHNS and CDR2 SASEGT. The CDR3 contains 13 residues. Trimming shortened V by 6 bases and J by 2 bases, and 9 bases separated the two germline ends. CDR3 amino acids: CASRRDTTDTQYF. CDR3 nucleotides: TGTGCCAGCAGAAGGGACACCACAGATACGCAGTATTTT.

V and J are TRBV12-3 or TRBV12-4 and TRBJ2-3; D is ambiguous. CDR3 length: 15 residues. Trimming cost V 0 bases and J 6 bases, with 13 bases left between them. DNA of the CDR3: TGTGCCAGCAGTTTAGCGACAATGGTCTCCGATACGCAGTATTTT. It specifies CASSLATMVSDTQYF.

This clonotype was observed a few times. The chain combines TRBV24-1 with TRBJ2-1, with 9 bases aligning to TRBD2. V lost 3 bases, J lost 0 bases, and 5 bases stayed unmatched. This CDR3 comprises 17 residues. Germline CDR1 KGHDR, CDR2 SFDVKD. The CDR3 DNA follows: TGTGCCACCAGTGATGCGACTAGCGGTAGCTCCTACAATGAGCAGTTCTTC. As protein: CATSDATSGSSYNEQFF.

This chain links TRBV14 with TRBJ2-2; D might be TRBD1 (6 bases). The ends were cut back, 4 bases at V and 4 bases at J, with 13 bases in the middle. From germline, CDR1 is SGHDN and CDR2 FVKESK. The CDR3 consists of 15 residues. This chain's CDR3 is CASSPRGPGTGELFF. The CDR3 DNA reads TGTGCCAGCAGCCCCAGGGGCCCGGGCACCGGGGAGCTGTTTTTT.

V is TRBV15 and J is TRBJ1-1; weak D call: TRBD1 (5 bases). Germline assignment: CDR1 LNHNV and CDR2 YYDKDF (reference sequence). With 0 bases removed from V and 2 bases from J, the gap between germline ends came to 13 bases. This CDR3 comprises 16 residues. The CDR3 region is CATSRDGDPGNTEAFF. Here the CDR3 DNA reads TGTGCCACCAGCAGAGACGGGGACCCGGGAAACACTGAAGCTTTCTTT.

This clonotype was detected a few times. The V call is TRBV5-1, the J call TRBJ2-2, with 8 positions matching TRBD2. The J segment lost 4 bases and the V segment lost 3 bases, leaving 8 bases of the junction unmatched. The CDR3 length is 16 residues. Germline CDR1 and CDR2: SGHRS and YFSETQ. The CDR3: CASSYSAGASTGELFF. The CDR3 region has the DNA TGCGCCAGCAGCTATTCAGCGGGAGCTAGCACCGGGGAGCTGTTTTTT.

This clonotype was picked up a small number of times. V is TRBV10-3 and J is TRBJ1-3; the D is unclear. Per the germline V gene, CDR1 is ENHRY and CDR2 is SYGVKD. V lost 11 bases to trimming and J lost 4 bases, with 12 bases between them. The CDR3 totals 12 residues. CDR3 protein: CAAQGGGNTIYF. The CDR3 DNA sequence: TGTGCCGCCCAAGGCGGAGGAAACACCATATATTTT.

This clonotype has a handful of counts. The chain's CDR3 is CASSQERGFSNSPLHF. For the CDR3, the DNA is TGTGCCAGCAGCCAAGAGCGAGGGTTCAGTAATTCACCCCTCCACTTT. This chain connects TRBV3-1 to TRBJ1-6; D is unresolved. The V and J ends lost 0 bases and 6 bases respectively, with 12 bases between them. Looked up from germline, CDR1 is LGHDT and CDR2 is YNNKEL (reference sequence). This CDR3 has 16 residues.

This chain uses TRBV5-4 with TRBJ2-3, with D uncertain. CDR1 is SGHNT and CDR2 is YYREEE in the germline V gene (reference sequence). V lost 1 base and J lost 2, with 8 bases in between. This CDR3 is 14 amino acids long. The DNA of the CDR3 is TGTGCCAGCAGCTTGTCTACAGACACAGATACGCAGTATTTT. This codes for CASSLSTDTDTQYF. Full variable domain (remainder filled in from reference TRBV5-4 and TRBJ2-3): ETGVTQSPTHLIKTRGQQVTLRCSSQSGHNTVSWYQQALGQGPQFIFQYYREEENGRGNFPPRFSGLQFPNYSSELNVNALELDDSALYLCASSLSTDTDTQYFGPGTRLTVL.

This clonotype was detected many times. The chain combines TRBV20-1 with TRBJ2-7; 11 bases are a match to TRBD1. This CDR3 has 14 amino acids. V was pared by 5 bases and J by 2 bases, with 5 bases of the junction left unmatched. Germline-derived CDR1 and CDR2 are DFQATT and SNEGSKA (reference sequence). The CDR3 DNA reads as TGCAGTGCTCGGGACAGGGGGGATACCTACGAGCAGTACTTC. Its protein product is CSARDRGDTYEQYF.

This clonotype has just a few counts. The chain couples TRBV5-8 to TRBJ2-1, with TRBD1 matching over 9 bases. The germline V gene has CDR1 SGHTS and CDR2 YDEGEE. CDR3 size: 15 residues. Trimming cost V 4 bases and J 5 bases; bases outside gene matches: 7. The CDR3 DNA is TGTGCCAGCAGCCCTGGGACAGGGACGGACAATGAGCAGTTCTTC. Encoded protein: CASSPGTGTDNEQFF. The whole variable domain, filled in from reference TRBV5-8 and TRBJ2-1, reads EAGVTQSPTHLIKTRGQQATLRCSPISGHTSVYWYQQALGLGLQFLLWYDEGEERNRGNFPPRFSGRQFPNYSSELNVNALELEDSALYLCASSPGTGTDNEQFFGPGTRLTVL.

This chain uses TRBV5-1 with TRBJ2-1; 9 nucleotides align to TRBD2. V gave up 0 bases and J gave up 7 bases; unmatched junction bases: 8. Germline V CDR1 and CDR2: SGHRS, YFSETQ. This CDR3 comprises 16 residues. The CDR3 region has the DNA TGCGCCAGCAGCTTGGGGCGGGAGGGCCTGAGGAATGAGCAGTTCTTC. Amino acids: CASSLGREGLRNEQFF.

This clonotype was seen many times. The chain recombines TRBV5-1 with TRBJ2-3; no firm D call. CDR1 is SGHRS and CDR2 is YFSETQ in the germline V gene. Trimming left V 2 bases short and J 0 bases short, with 10 bases between. This CDR3 has 15 residues. The CDR3 protein is CASSFTYSSTDTQYF. CDR3 sequence (DNA): TGCGCCAGCAGCTTCACCTACTCTAGCACAGATACGCAGTATTTT.

This clonotype was observed a handful of times. The chain combines TRBV5-1 with TRBJ2-6; 10 positions match TRBD1. V gave up 0 bases and J gave up 0 bases; unmatched junction bases: 9. In germline, CDR1 is SGHRS, CDR2 YFSETQ. The CDR3 totals 20 residues. The CDR3 region has the DNA TGCGCCAGCAGCTTGGCGGACAGGGGGATGGTCGGCTCTGGGGCCAACGTCCTGACTTTC. Protein sequence: CASSLADRGMVGSGANVLTF.

V and J are TRBV7-8 and TRBJ2-2; 14 bases are shared with TRBD2. Per the germline V gene, CDR1 is SGHVS and CDR2 is FQNEAQ. This CDR3 is 16 amino acids long. V shed 5 bases and J 7 bases; nucleotides not matched to a gene: 6. CDR3 protein: CASSPRLAGGDGELFF. Written as DNA, the CDR3 is TGTGCCAGCAGCCCTAGACTAGCGGGGGGGGACGGGGAGCTGTTTTTT.

Here the CDR3 reads CASSLEMARTDTQYF. The CDR3 DNA follows: TGTGCCAGCAGCTTGGAAATGGCCCGCACAGATACGCAGTATTTT. This chain uses TRBV5-4 with TRBJ2-3; D remains ambiguous. Germline lookup yields CDR1 SGHNT and CDR2 YYREEE (reference sequence). This CDR3 has 15 amino acids. V lost 0 bases to trimming and J lost 1 base, with 9 bases between them.

This clonotype was observed a handful of times. The J gene is TRBJ2-7, the V gene TRBV20-1, with D uncertain. The germline V and J ends were trimmed by 0 bases and 3 bases, with 12 bases remaining between them. Germline CDR1 is DFQATT and CDR2 is SNEGSKA (reference sequence). This CDR3 has 14 residues. This CDR3 reads CSARDRNYYYEQYF. The CDR3 DNA reads TGCAGTGCTAGAGATAGGAACTACTACTACGAGCAGTACTTC.

The chain joins TRBV6-4 to TRBJ2-3; 8 positions match TRBD2. Trimming removed 0 bases from V and 0 bases from J; junction bases left unmatched: 8. Per germline, CDR1 MRHNA and CDR2 SNTAGT. This CDR3 is 18 amino acids long. The CDR3 loop is CASSDSRGGRTSTDTQYF. Written as DNA, the CDR3 is TGTGCCAGCAGTGACTCGAGGGGCGGGAGGACAAGCACAGATACGCAGTATTTT.

The chain carries TRBV10-1 and TRBJ2-2, with D perhaps assigned TRBD1 or TRBD2 (7 bases each). The CDR3 covers 16 residues. V lost 3 bases, J lost 4 bases, and 15 bases lay in between. Per germline, CDR1 WNHNN and CDR2 SYGVQD (reference sequence). The CDR3 reads CASSDWTRGLTGELFF. For the CDR3, the DNA is TGCGCCAGCAGTGACTGGACTAGGGGGCTCACCGGGGAGCTGTTTTTT.

This chain uses TRBV28 with TRBJ2-1; 8 bases are a match to TRBD2. Germline CDR1 MDHEN, CDR2 SYDVKM. The CDR3 is made up of 16 amino acids. V trimming: 7 bases; J trimming: 0 bases; junction bases outside the gene matches: 8. DNA of the CDR3: TGTGCCAGCACCAAGGGCGGGGGGCGCTCCTACAATGAGCAGTTCTTC. Its protein product is CASTKGGGRSYNEQFF.

A note on this clonotype: The CDR3 does not end in the conserved phenylalanine or tryptophan, so this is likely a read error. The J gene is TRBJ1-2, the V gene TRBV29-1; 7 nucleotides agree with TRBD1. The CDR3 contains 11 residues. V dropped 6 bases and J dropped 5; count of bases not matched to a gene: 3. The germline V gene encodes CDR1 SQVTM and CDR2 ANQGSEA. The CDR3 DNA follows: TGCAGCGTGCGACAGGGTTATGGCTACACCCTC. Translating it yields CSVRQGYGYTL.

This chain links TRBV3-1 with TRBJ1-2; the D is unclear. The V end was cut by 4 bases, the J end by 4 bases, with 19 bases between. CDR3 length: 16 residues. CDR1 and CDR2 (germline): LGHDT, YNNKEL (reference sequence). This CDR3 reads CASSPLGAAKPYGYTF. CDR3 nucleotide sequence: TGTGCCAGCAGCCCGTTGGGCGCAGCCAAACCCTATGGCTACACCTTC. Looking up the rest from reference TRBV3-1 and TRBJ1-2 gives the full variable domain: DTAVSQTPKYLVTQMGNDKSIKCEQNLGHDTMYWYKQDSKKFLKIMFSYNNKELIINETVPNRFSPKSPDKAHLNLHINSLELGDSAVYFCASSPLGAAKPYGYTFGSGTRLTVV.

This clonotype was seen a handful of times. This chain links TRBV7-9 with TRBJ2-2; either TRBD1 or TRBD2 may supply D (7 bases each). CDR1 and CDR2 (germline): SEHNR, FQNEAQ (reference sequence). V was pared by 6 bases and J by 1 base, with 12 bases between. The CDR3 runs 15 residues. The CDR3 is CASRAGQQNTGELFF. The CDR3 nucleotides read TGTGCCAGCAGAGCGGGACAGCAGAACACCGGGGAGCTGTTTTTT.

This clonotype came up a few times. The chain combines TRBV19 with TRBJ2-1; no clear D gene. This CDR3 has 13 residues. V was clipped by 6 bases and J by 1 base, with 7 bases between them. Looked up from germline, CDR1 is LNHDA and CDR2 is SQIVND (reference sequence). CDR3 sequence reads: CASRLGSYNEQFF. The CDR3 DNA sequence: TGTGCCAGTAGGCTAGGTTCCTACAATGAGCAGTTCTTC.

This clonotype was counted a few times. The chain combines TRBV24-1 with TRBJ2-1; 7 positions match TRBD1. This CDR3 is 17 amino acids long. Germline-derived CDR1 and CDR2 are KGHDR and SFDVKD. V was pared by 4 bases and J by 6 bases, with 14 bases of the junction left unmatched. Here the CDR3 DNA reads TGTGCCACCAGTGACCCCTGGGACAGTCAAACTCTCAATGAGCAGTTCTTC. Translated: CATSDPWDSQTLNEQFF.

On this clonotype itself: Given a far larger clone just one base away, this is likely a sequencing read error. This sequence joins TRBV10-3 and TRBJ2-5; D is uncertain. Germline-derived CDR1 and CDR2 are ENHRY and SYGVKD. V dropped 3 bases and J dropped 2 bases, with 1 base sitting between them. This CDR3 contains 11 residues. CDR3 DNA sequence: TGTGCCATCAGTGAACAAGAGACCCAGTACTTC. It yields the protein CAISEQETQYF.

The chain is built from TRBV19 and TRBJ1-1, with no clear D. Trimming shortened V by 3 bases and J by 0 bases, and 8 bases separated the two germline ends. From germline, CDR1 is LNHDA and CDR2 SQIVND (reference sequence). The CDR3 is 14 amino acids. The CDR3 DNA reads TGTGCCAGTAGTATCGTTAAAATGAACACTGAAGCTTTCTTT. Its translation: CASSIVKMNTEAFF.

This clonotype was counted ten times or more. This chain joins TRBV4-1 and TRBJ1-4; D gene ambiguous. Looked up from germline, CDR1 is MGHRA and CDR2 is YSYEKL. The CDR3 is 16 residues long. With 0 bases removed from V and 5 bases from J, the gap between germline ends came to 13 bases. The CDR3, as DNA: TGCGCCAGCAGCCAAGATCGGGAAGCTTTAAATGAAAAACTGTTTTTT. It encodes CASSQDREALNEKLFF.

The table lists this clonotype with many counts. The chain employs TRBV20-1 and TRBJ1-2; 9 nucleotides line up with TRBD1. CDR3 length: 14 residues. V trimming: 6 bases; J trimming: 6 bases; junction bases outside the gene matches: 11. The germline V gene encodes CDR1 DFQATT and CDR2 SNEGSKA (reference sequence). The CDR3 spells CSADSGQGWNGYTF. In nucleotides, the CDR3 is TGCAGTGCCGATTCCGGACAGGGGTGGAATGGCTACACCTTC.

This clonotype was detected only a few times. V gene TRBV7-9 combines with J gene TRBJ2-7, with D perhaps matching TRBD1 (6 bases). Per the germline V gene, CDR1 is SEHNR and CDR2 is FQNEAQ (reference sequence). This CDR3 region has 16 residues. Deletions cut 1 base from V and 1 base from J, with 14 bases between. The CDR3 sequence: CASSLGSGASSYEQYF. The DNA of the CDR3 is TGTGCCAGCAGCTTAGGCTCAGGGGCGTCATCCTACGAGCAGTACTTC.